This T cell receptor beta chain originates from a study of vaccination effects on CD4 cells after COVID-19. About the research overall: Post-vaccine samples followed the second dose by a median of 72 days.

Overall study results and limits: Clones induced by infection and by vaccine showed marked clonal contraction late after vaccination.

Sequencing was preceded by expansion of antigen-specific CD4+ T cells with viral peptide pools in the ViraFEST assay. Researchers isolated CD4+ T cells once around 11 days of culture had elapsed. The vaccine given was either BNT162b2 or mRNA-1273, in two doses. Researchers swapped half the medium for IL-2 medium on both days 3 and 7. Only in-frame clones appear in the TCRdb table, and some are missing; sequencing was by immunoSEQ multiplex PCR. The sample lists some 17,000 clones, about 70% occurring once. This clone was picked up a small number of times. What it binds is not known. This CDR3 spans 14 amino acids. Germline values: CDR1 MGHRA, CDR2 YSYEKL. Trimming took 4 bases from V and 5 from J, leaving 14 bases between them.

This TCR was recovered from a human donor who received a COVID-19 vaccine. Here the sequenced sample was CD4+ T cells from PBMCs cultured with SARS-CoV-2 spike peptides, taken after COVID-19 vaccination. This chain uses TRBV4-1 with TRBJ2-5; D is possibly TRBD2 (6 bases). The CDR3 DNA follows: TGCGCCAGCAGCCGCCTTAGTCGGGGGGAGACCCAGTACTTC. Its protein product is CASSRLSRGETQYF.